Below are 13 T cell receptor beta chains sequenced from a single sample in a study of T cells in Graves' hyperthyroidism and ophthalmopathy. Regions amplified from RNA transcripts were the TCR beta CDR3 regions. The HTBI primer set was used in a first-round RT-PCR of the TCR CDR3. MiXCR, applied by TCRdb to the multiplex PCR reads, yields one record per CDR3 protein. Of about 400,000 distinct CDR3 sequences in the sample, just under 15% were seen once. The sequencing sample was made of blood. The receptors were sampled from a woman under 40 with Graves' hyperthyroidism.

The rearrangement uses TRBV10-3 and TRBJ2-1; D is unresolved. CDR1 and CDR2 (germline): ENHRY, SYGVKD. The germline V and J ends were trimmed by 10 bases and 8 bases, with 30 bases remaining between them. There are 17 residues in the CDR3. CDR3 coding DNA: TGTGCCACCACCATAATTGAACCTAGTATAGGAAGCCATGAGCAGTTCTTC. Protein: CATTIIEPSIGSHEQFF.

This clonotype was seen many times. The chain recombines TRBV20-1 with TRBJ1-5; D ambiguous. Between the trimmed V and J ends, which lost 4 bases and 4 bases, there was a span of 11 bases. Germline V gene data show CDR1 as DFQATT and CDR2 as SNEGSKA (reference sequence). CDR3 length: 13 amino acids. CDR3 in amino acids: CSAIPGGNQPQHF. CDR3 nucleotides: TGCAGTGCTATCCCCGGAGGGAATCAGCCCCAGCATTTT.

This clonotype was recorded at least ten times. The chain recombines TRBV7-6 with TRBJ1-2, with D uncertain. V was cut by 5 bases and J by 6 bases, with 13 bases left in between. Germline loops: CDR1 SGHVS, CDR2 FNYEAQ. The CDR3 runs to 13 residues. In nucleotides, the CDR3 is TGTGCCAGCAGCCCCCGTGGGGAGAATGGCTACACCTTC. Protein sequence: CASSPRGENGYTF.

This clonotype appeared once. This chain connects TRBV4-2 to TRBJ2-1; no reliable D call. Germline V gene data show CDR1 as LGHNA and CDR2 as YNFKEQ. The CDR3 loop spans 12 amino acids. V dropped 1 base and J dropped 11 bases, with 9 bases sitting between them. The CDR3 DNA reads TGTGCCAGCAGCCAAGGGTACACGAAGCAGTTCTTC. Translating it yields CASSQGYTKQFF.

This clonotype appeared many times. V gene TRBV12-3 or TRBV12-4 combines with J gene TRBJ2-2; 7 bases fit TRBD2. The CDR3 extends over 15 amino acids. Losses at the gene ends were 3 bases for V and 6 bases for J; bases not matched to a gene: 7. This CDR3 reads CASSFGGTGSGELFF. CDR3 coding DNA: TGTGCCAGCAGTTTCGGGGGGACGGGGTCCGGGGAGCTGTTTTTT.

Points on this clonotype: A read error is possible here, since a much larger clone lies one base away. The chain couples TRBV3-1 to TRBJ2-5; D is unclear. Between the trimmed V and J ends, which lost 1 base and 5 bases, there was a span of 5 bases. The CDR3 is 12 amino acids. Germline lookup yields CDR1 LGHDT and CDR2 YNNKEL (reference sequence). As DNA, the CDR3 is TGTGCCAGCAGCCAAGTTGTGGAGACCCAGTACTTC. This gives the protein CASSQVVETQYF.

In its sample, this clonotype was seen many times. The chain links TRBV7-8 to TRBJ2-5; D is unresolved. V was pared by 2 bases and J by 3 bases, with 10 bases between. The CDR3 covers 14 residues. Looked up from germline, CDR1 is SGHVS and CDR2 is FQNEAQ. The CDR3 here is CASSLLGVEETQYF. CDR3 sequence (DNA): TGTGCCAGCAGCTTACTTGGGGTTGAAGAGACCCAGTACTTC.

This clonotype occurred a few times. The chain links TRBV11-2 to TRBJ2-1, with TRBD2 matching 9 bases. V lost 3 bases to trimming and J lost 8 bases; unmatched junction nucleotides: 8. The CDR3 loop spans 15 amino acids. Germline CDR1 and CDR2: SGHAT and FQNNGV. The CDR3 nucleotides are TGTGCCAGCAGCTTGGCCCGCGGGAGGGGGGATGAGCAGTTCTTC. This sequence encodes CASSLARGRGDEQFF.

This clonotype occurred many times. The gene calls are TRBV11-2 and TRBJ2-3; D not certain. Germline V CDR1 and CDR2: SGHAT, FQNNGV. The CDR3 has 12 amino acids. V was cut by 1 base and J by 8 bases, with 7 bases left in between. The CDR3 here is CASSLGVPTQYF. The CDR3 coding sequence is TGTGCCAGCAGCTTAGGAGTTCCTACGCAGTATTTT.

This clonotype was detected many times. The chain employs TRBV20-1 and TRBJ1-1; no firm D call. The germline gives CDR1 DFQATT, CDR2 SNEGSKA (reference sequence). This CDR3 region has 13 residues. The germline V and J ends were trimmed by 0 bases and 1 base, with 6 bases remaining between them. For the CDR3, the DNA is TGCAGTGCTAGAGATTCTAGGAACACTGAAGCTTTCTTT. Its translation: CSARDSRNTEAFF.

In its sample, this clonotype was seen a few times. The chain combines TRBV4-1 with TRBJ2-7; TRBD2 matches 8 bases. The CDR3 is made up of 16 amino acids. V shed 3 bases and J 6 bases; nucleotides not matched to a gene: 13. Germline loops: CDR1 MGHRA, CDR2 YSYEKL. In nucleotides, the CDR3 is TGCGCCAGCAGCCACCAAGGCGGGGGGCGGCGGGTCGAGCAGTACTTC. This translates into CASSHQGGGRRVEQYF.

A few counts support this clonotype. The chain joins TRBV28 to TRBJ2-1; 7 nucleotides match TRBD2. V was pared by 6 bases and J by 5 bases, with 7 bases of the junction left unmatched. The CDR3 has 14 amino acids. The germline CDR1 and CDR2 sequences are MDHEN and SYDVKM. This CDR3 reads CASSPGTTHNEQFF. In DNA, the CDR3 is TGTGCCAGCAGCCCCGGGACTACCCACAATGAGCAGTTCTTC. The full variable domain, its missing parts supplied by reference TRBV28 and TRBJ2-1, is DVKVTQSSRYLVKRTGEKVFLECVQDMDHENMFWYRQDPGLGLRLIYFSYDVKMKEKGDIPEGYSVSREKKERFSLILESASTNQTSMYLCASSPGTTHNEQFFGPGTRLTVL.

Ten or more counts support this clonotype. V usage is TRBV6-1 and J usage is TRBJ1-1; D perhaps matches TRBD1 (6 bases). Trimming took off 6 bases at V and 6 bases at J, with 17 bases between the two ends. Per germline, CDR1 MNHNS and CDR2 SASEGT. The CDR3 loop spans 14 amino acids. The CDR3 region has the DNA TGTGCCAGCAGGAATACCCAGGGGTGGGCTGAAGCTTTCTTT. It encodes CASRNTQGWAEAFF.